This T cell receptor beta chain was profiled in a study of response to subunit inactivated influenza vaccine (dated by TCRdb to about 2018). Looking at the study overall: Deep quantitative T cell receptor repertoire profiling was used in the study to track responses to a trivalent subunit inactivated influenza vaccine.

Points the paper makes about the study in general: It was suggested by the authors that each seasonal influenza vaccination may recruit only a limited number of new T cells.

With respect to this clonotype: What this receptor recognizes is not known. The input lacks base qualities; no much larger clone sits a single base away.

The library relied on RT-PCR. The listed sequencing device is Illumina HiSeq 2500. TCRdb handled the public reads itself, with Q25 trimming in fastp and clone calling in MiXCR, and kept productive beta chains. Every CDR3 protein is listed once, alongside the most common genes and DNA of its rows. The sample yields 500,000 to 600,000 distinct CDR3 sequences; around 13% were counted once. The top ten hold 11% of the sample. V lost 4 bases and J lost 5 bases; the stretch between them is 10 bases long. The cysteine opens and the phenylalanine closes a CDR3 of 13 amino acids. Only the CDR3 portion is preserved as DNA: 39 bases, with reading frame beginning at the first base. CDR1 is given as SGHRS and CDR2 as YFSETQ, both from the germline V gene.

The starting material was PBMCs from blood, obtained 11 to 12 days after vaccination. The V and J segments used are TRBV5-1 and TRBJ1-5, with TRBD1 tentatively as D gene (5 bases match). This TCR was recovered from a man aged 50-60 years who received an inactivated influenza vaccine. Donor details come from another sample of the same person, matched by shared clones. The CDR3 region has the sequence CASSKGVDQPQHF. The bases are TGCGCCAGCAGCAAAGGGGTGGATCAGCCCCAGCATTTT.